The source of this T cell receptor (beta chain) is a study of blood T cells in healthy people across ages. The use of a sample-barcoded 5' primer and a J-beta primer mix characterized a second PCR of roughly 7 to 12 cycles. TCRdb re-derived calls from the 5' RACE reads in MiXCR, one entry per CDR3 protein. The repertoire has about 640,000 distinct CDR3 sequences, approximately 59% of them found once; the top ten carry more than 35%. The CDR3 is 13 amino acids. The source material was blood. The TCR comes from a man between 60 and 75 years old in good health. The chain couples TRBV21-1 to TRBJ2-5; the table names TRBD1, a call not compared with the DNA. The DNA end lines up better with TRBJ2-7; the J call may be wrong. TRBV21-1 is marked as a pseudogene. This CDR3 is CASSQRTPCEQYF. In DNA, the CDR3 is TGTGCCAGCAGCCAACGAACCCCCTGCGAGCAGTACTTC.